Presented here are 6 T cell receptor beta chains from one specimen sequenced in a study of shared clonotypes between healthy human individuals. Sequenced by immunoSEQ multiplex PCR; TCRdb stores in-frame clones only, minus some. The sample has about 1.1 million clones, approximately 77% seen once; the top ten hold 0.85% to 1%. Material: memory CD4+ T cells from PBMCs. Documented subset: CD45RA-negative fraction. Receptor source: a man younger than 30 in good health. Some clones in this sample may be carry-over from other donors' samples.

V is TRBV19 and J is TRBJ2-1; D possibly corresponds to TRBD2 (5 bases). The length of the CDR3 is 16 residues. V was pared by 6 bases and J by 6 bases, with 21 bases between. Germline V gene sequence: CDR1 LNHDA, CDR2 SQIVND (reference sequence). The CDR3 loop is CASSTHRRASSNEQFF. The CDR3 coding sequence is TGTGCCAGTAGCACTCACCGCCGGGCTAGCAGCAATGAGCAGTTCTTC.

This clone was detected only once. The chain is built from TRBV5-1 and TRBJ2-5, with unresolved D. This CDR3 has 13 residues. The V end lost 3 bases, the J end lost 5 bases, and 11 bases lay between the germline ends. The germline gives CDR1 SGHRS, CDR2 YFSETQ. The CDR3 here is CASSSTDGETQYF. DNA for the CDR3: TGCGCCAGCAGCTCGACCGATGGGGAGACCCAGTACTTC.

The chain has TRBV5-1 and TRBJ2-3; D gene unclear. This CDR3 has 15 residues. Deletions cut 4 bases from V and 3 bases from J, with 15 bases between. Germline CDR1 reads SGHRS; CDR2 reads YFSETQ. The CDR3 DNA follows: TGCGCCAGCAGCATCGGGTCCAGAGAAACAGATACGCAGTATTTT. Its translation is CASSIGSRETDTQYF.

V usage is TRBV10-1 and J usage is TRBJ2-7; 7 bases are shared with TRBD1. V shed 0 bases and J 3 bases; nucleotides not matched to a gene: 8. Germline lookup yields CDR1 WNHNN and CDR2 SYGVQD (reference sequence). CDR3 length: 16 residues. CDR3 sequence reads: CASSESGQGENYEQYF. CDR3 nucleotide sequence: TGCGCCAGCAGTGAGTCGGGGCAGGGGGAAAACTACGAGCAGTACTTC.

Remarks on this clone: At the DNA level, this CDR3 is encoded by other sequences in the same sample as well. The gene calls are TRBV5-1 and TRBJ1-1, with a weak D call TRBD1 (6 bases). Germline CDR1 is SGHRS and CDR2 is YFSETQ. This CDR3 region has 14 residues. Between the trimmed V and J ends, which lost 1 base and 2 bases, there was a span of 9 bases. This CDR3 reads CASSLLGTNTEAFF. The CDR3 DNA follows: TGCGCCAGCAGCTTGCTAGGGACAAACACTGAAGCTTTCTTT. Using reference TRBV5-1 and TRBJ1-1 for the parts outside the CDR3, the full variable domain is KAGVTQTPRYLIKTRGQQVTLSCSPISGHRSVSWYQQTPGQGLQFLFEYFSETQRNKGNFPGRFSGRQFSNSRSEMNVSTLELGDSALYLCASSLLGTNTEAFFGQGTRLTVV.

CDR3 nucleotides: TGTGCCAGAAGCTTGCGAGTCCGGGGCGCTGAAGCTTTCTTT. Residues: CARSLRVRGAEAFF. The V gene is TRBV5-3, the J gene TRBJ1-1, with D possibly matching TRBD1 (5 bases). TRBV5-3 falls under the ORF class, with uncertain function. Trimming cost V 1 base and J 6 bases, with 13 bases left between them. This CDR3 has 14 residues.